The 29 T cell receptor beta chains below all came from one sample that was sequenced in a study of T cells in Graves' hyperthyroidism and ophthalmopathy. TCR beta CDR3 region amplification was performed from RNA transcripts. In the first-round RT-PCR of the TCR CDR3, the HTBI primer set was used. One entry per CDR3 protein results from TCRdb running MiXCR on the multiplex PCR reads. The table shows about 350,000 distinct CDR3 sequences, with about 14% occurring only once. Material: blood. Receptor source: a woman in her 30s with Graves' hyperthyroidism.

This clonotype was observed many times. This chain joins TRBV28 and TRBJ2-7, with 10 bases lining up with TRBD2. The CDR3 loop spans 16 amino acids. Germline V lookup: CDR1 MDHEN, CDR2 SYDVKM. The V gene end was trimmed by 9 bases and the J gene end by 4 bases; junction bases not matched to a gene: 15. This CDR3 is CASQGWGTSGIYEQYF. Written as DNA, the CDR3 is TGTGCCAGTCAGGGGTGGGGCACTAGCGGGATTTACGAGCAGTACTTC.

In its sample, this clonotype was seen a few times. This chain uses TRBV3-2 with TRBJ1-1; TRBD1, the D gene given by the table, was not confirmed from the DNA. TRBV3-2 is noted as a pseudogene. This CDR3 spans 16 amino acids. The CDR3 DNA is TGTGCCAGCAGTCCTCGCCTTTCCGGGACGAACACTGAAGCTTTCTTT. Protein product: CASSPRLSGTNTEAFF.

The chain joins TRBV6-1 to TRBJ2-7; D is uncertain. Germline CDR1 reads MNHNS; CDR2 reads SASEGT. The CDR3 length is 13 residues. Trimming left V 5 bases short and J 0 bases short, with 8 bases between. The CDR3, as DNA: TGTGCCAGCAGTTATGATCGCTCCTACGAGCAGTACTTC. It translates to CASSYDRSYEQYF.

This clonotype was observed a handful of times. The chain recombines TRBV20-1 with TRBJ1-5; 7 bases are a match to TRBD1. Trimming cost V 6 bases and J 7 bases; bases outside gene matches: 9. The CDR3 spans 13 residues. CDR1 is DFQATT, CDR2 SNEGSKA, per germline (reference sequence). CDR3 region: CSAGNRGKQPQHF. The CDR3 DNA sequence: TGCAGTGCCGGGAACAGGGGAAAACAGCCCCAGCATTTT.

This clonotype was counted at least ten times. V is TRBV28 and J is TRBJ1-4; possible D gene TRBD1, 5 bases. Trimming left V 7 bases short and J 10 bases short, with 16 bases between. Germline assignment: CDR1 MDHEN and CDR2 SYDVKM. The CDR3 has 13 amino acids. The CDR3 DNA is TGTGCCAGCACCGGGCCCGGGGCCCCAAAACTGTTTTTT. Translating it yields CASTGPGAPKLFF.

Only a few counts were recorded for this clonotype. The CDR3 DNA sequence: TGTGCCAGTAGTATGTCACCTAGCTACACAGATACGCAGTATTTT. It specifies CASSMSPSYTDTQYF. V is TRBV19 and J is TRBJ2-3; D is perhaps TRBD2 (5 bases). Germline V CDR1 and CDR2: LNHDA, SQIVND (reference sequence). The CDR3 contains 15 residues. Trimming took off 3 bases at V and 2 bases at J, with 12 bases between the two ends.

This clonotype was detected ten times or more. The J gene is TRBJ1-5, the V gene TRBV30; no reliable D call. This CDR3 comprises 14 residues. Trimming cost V 2 bases and J 5 bases, with 13 bases left between them. Germline V lookup: CDR1 GTSNPN, CDR2 SVGIG (reference sequence). The CDR3 sequence: CAWSIQGRHQPQHF. CDR3 nucleotides: TGTGCCTGGAGTATTCAAGGGAGGCATCAGCCCCAGCATTTT.

This clonotype has a count of ten or more. The V gene is TRBV30, the J gene TRBJ2-1, with 7 bases fitting TRBD2. V lost 2 bases, J lost 6 bases, and 4 bases stayed unmatched. This CDR3 region has 13 residues. Germline V gene sequence: CDR1 GTSNPN, CDR2 SVGIG (reference sequence). The CDR3 reads CAWSLAASNEQFF. The CDR3 region has the DNA TGTGCCTGGAGTCTAGCGGCTAGCAATGAGCAGTTCTTC. Complete variable domain (other parts from reference TRBV30 and TRBJ2-1): SQTIHQWPATLVQPVGSPLSLECTVEGTSNPNLYWYRQAAGRGLQLLFYSVGIGQISSEVPQNLSASRPQDRQFILSSKKLLLSDSGFYLCAWSLAASNEQFFGPGTRLTVL.

This clonotype was detected many times. V is TRBV27 and J is TRBJ1-5, with D perhaps matching TRBD1 (5 bases). The V gene's germline CDR1 is MNHEY and CDR2 SMNVEV (reference sequence). The V end lost 5 bases, the J end lost 2 bases, and 13 bases lay between the germline ends. The CDR3 consists of 15 residues. The CDR3, as DNA: TGTGCCAGCAGTGGGGGGGGGGTTCGCAATCAGCCCCAGCATTTT. Translation gives CASSGGGVRNQPQHF.

This clonotype was counted many times. The rearrangement uses TRBV12-3 or TRBV12-4 and TRBJ2-1; a weak D match, TRBD1 (6 bases). Trimming took 5 bases from V and 3 from J, leaving 14 bases between them. The CDR3 has 15 residues. CDR3 DNA: TGTGCCAGCAGTCTTCTGAAGACAGGCTACAATGAGCAGTTCTTC. Translated: CASSLLKTGYNEQFF.

There are a few counts of this clonotype. Its ends do not fully match the called genes, so a read error is possible. This sequence joins TRBV12-3 or TRBV12-4 and TRBJ1-1; TRBD1 might be the D (5 bases). This CDR3 is 13 amino acids long. CDR3 loop: CACSPIGGTEAFF. CDR3 sequence (DNA): TGTGCCTGCAGTCCAATCGGGGGCACTGAAGCTTTCTTT.

V and J are TRBV5-5 and TRBJ2-1; 8 bases map to TRBD1. The CDR3 totals 14 residues. CDR1 and CDR2 from the germline V gene are SGHKS and YYEKEE (reference sequence). Trimming cost V 5 bases and J 5 bases; bases outside gene matches: 6. The CDR3 protein is CASRDRAGNNEQFF. The CDR3 region has the DNA TGTGCCAGCAGGGACAGGGCGGGGAACAATGAGCAGTTCTTC.

This clonotype has just a few counts. CDR3 amino acids: CASSPRRGGKNIQYF. The CDR3 coding sequence is TGTGCCAGCAGCCCCAGGAGGGGAGGCAAAAACATTCAGTACTTC. This chain joins TRBV6-2 or TRBV6-3 and TRBJ2-4; weak D call: TRBD2 (6 bases). Trimming cost V 6 bases and J 3 bases, with 15 bases left between them. The CDR3 runs 15 residues. Germline V gene sequence: CDR1 MNHEY, CDR2 SVGEGT.

The table lists this clonotype with a count of one. The rearrangement links TRBV28 to TRBJ1-1; no clear D. Germline loops: CDR1 MDHEN, CDR2 SYDVKM. The CDR3 sequence is 18 residues long. V was pared by 8 bases and J by 5 bases, with 30 bases between. CDR3 nucleotides: TGTGCCAGCCGCCCCCCCCCCCCCCCCCCCCAGGAGAAAACTGAAGCTTTCTTT. Translating it yields CASRPPPPPPQEKTEAFF.

V is TRBV7-8 and J is TRBJ1-5, with D possibly matching TRBD1 (5 bases). Germline CDR1 reads SGHVS; CDR2 reads FQNEAQ. The V gene lost 1 base and the J gene lost 4 bases, with 14 bases spanning the gap. The CDR3 contains 16 residues. The CDR3 sequence is CASSLELGRGNQPQHF. The CDR3 DNA sequence: TGTGCCAGCAGCTTAGAGTTGGGTAGGGGTAATCAGCCCCAGCATTTT.

A few counts support this clonotype. V usage is TRBV6-1 and J usage is TRBJ2-4; TRBD2 matches at 7 bases. V was clipped by 7 bases and J by 9 bases; unmatched bases: 12. This CDR3 has 14 amino acids. Looked up from germline, CDR1 is MNHNS and CDR2 is SASEGT. The CDR3 DNA sequence: TGTGCCAGCACCGAACTAGCGAGCCAAAGCATTCAGTACTTC. Amino acid sequence: CASTELASQSIQYF.

This clonotype was seen many times. The chain couples TRBV11-2 to TRBJ2-1; 12 nucleotides line up with TRBD2. The CDR3 contains 17 residues. V shed 3 bases, J shed 6 bases, and the junction held 9 bases outside the gene matches. Germline-derived CDR1 and CDR2 are SGHAT and FQNNGV. CDR3 protein: CASSFRLAGEGSNEQFF. The CDR3 DNA sequence: TGTGCCAGCAGCTTCCGACTAGCGGGAGAGGGAAGCAATGAGCAGTTCTTC.

At least ten counts were recorded for this clonotype. The genes are TRBV20-1 and TRBJ2-1; 7 bases fit TRBD1. The trim removed 6 bases at V and 9 bases at J, leaving 14 bases unmatched. Germline values: CDR1 DFQATT, CDR2 SNEGSKA (reference sequence). The CDR3 covers 14 residues. CDR3 DNA: TGCAGTGCCACCGGACAGGCAGTCAACCCTGAGCAGTTCTTC. It is translated as CSATGQAVNPEQFF.

This chain uses TRBV11-2 with TRBJ2-5; D is undetermined. Deletions cut 2 bases from V and 2 bases from J, with 12 bases between. CDR1 is SGHAT, CDR2 FQNNGV, per germline. There are 15 residues in the CDR3. The CDR3 region is CASSLLRGRQETQYF. CDR3 in DNA: TGTGCCAGCAGCTTACTAAGAGGTCGGCAAGAGACCCAGTACTTC.

This clonotype has ten or more counts. The chain has TRBV10-3 and TRBJ2-5; D not certain. Trimming pared 3 bases from V and 1 base from J, leaving 3 bases between. There are 12 residues in the CDR3. CDR1 and CDR2 (germline): ENHRY, SYGVKD. The CDR3 DNA sequence: TGTGCCATCAGTGACCCCCAAGAGACCCAGTACTTC. Protein sequence: CAISDPQETQYF.

The chain recombines TRBV2 with TRBJ2-1; perhaps TRBD2 as D (6 bases). The CDR3 loop spans 13 amino acids. Trimming removed 6 bases from V and 2 bases from J, with 8 bases in between. Germline CDR1 SNHLY, CDR2 FYNNEI. CDR3 sequence: CASREGTYNEQFF. The CDR3 nucleotides read TGTGCCAGCAGGGAGGGAACCTACAATGAGCAGTTCTTC.

In this sample, this clonotype turned up a few times. The gene calls are TRBV9 and TRBJ2-2; D remains ambiguous. The V and J ends lost 0 bases and 4 bases respectively, with 7 bases between them. The CDR3 is 14 residues long. CDR1 is SGDLS, CDR2 YYNGEE, per germline. CDR3 sequence: CASSVATTTGELFF. DNA for the CDR3: TGTGCCAGCAGCGTAGCTACGACCACCGGGGAGCTGTTTTTT.

This clonotype was seen many times. The rearrangement links TRBV5-1 to TRBJ2-5; D might be TRBD1 or TRBD2, each matching 5 bases. This CDR3 is 14 amino acids long. V was cut by 6 bases and J by 0 bases, with 12 bases left in between. Germline CDR1 and CDR2: SGHRS and YFSETQ. CDR3 sequence (DNA): TGCGCCAGCACAGGATGGGGGTACCAAGAGACCCAGTACTTC. Its translation is CASTGWGYQETQYF.

This clonotype was picked up many times. The V and J genes are TRBV11-2 and TRBJ2-7, with 8 nucleotides matching TRBD1. Trimming at V came to 5 bases and at J to 3 bases, leaving 6 bases not matched to a gene. The CDR3 has 14 residues. CDR1 is SGHAT, CDR2 FQNNGV, per germline. CDR3: CASSPTGGSYEQYF. Here the CDR3 DNA reads TGTGCCAGCAGCCCAACAGGGGGAAGCTACGAGCAGTACTTC.

In this sample, this clonotype turned up a few times. The chain links TRBV6-1 to TRBJ1-2; D is perhaps TRBD1 (5 bases). The CDR3 runs 14 residues. The germline CDR1 and CDR2 sequences are MNHNS and SASEGT. Trimming stripped 5 bases from V and 5 bases from J, with 15 bases between. CDR3 DNA: TGTGCCAGCAGTCAGGCAGACAGAGGGTATGGCTACACCTTC. Amino acids: CASSQADRGYGYTF.

A note on this clonotype: A much larger clone is a single base away; this may be a read error. The rearrangement links TRBV20-1 to TRBJ2-5, with 11 bases identical to TRBD2. This CDR3 has 11 amino acids. V was pared by 7 bases and J by 10 bases, with 5 bases of the junction left unmatched. Germline CDR1 and CDR2: DFQATT and SNEGSKA (reference sequence). The CDR3 reads CSVAGGKNQYF. The CDR3 region has the DNA TGCAGTGTAGCGGGAGGGAAGAACCAGTACTTC.

There are many counts of this clonotype. This rearrangement joins TRBV7-9 to TRBJ1-4, with a weak D call TRBD1 (5 bases). V dropped 5 bases and J dropped 8 bases, with 21 bases sitting between them. Germline assignment: CDR1 SEHNR and CDR2 FQNEAQ (reference sequence). The CDR3 covers 16 residues. For the CDR3, the DNA is TGTGCCAGCAGCCCGCGCCTCGGGGGGGTCCTGGAAAAACTGTTTTTT. Its translation: CASSPRLGGVLEKLFF.

This chain connects TRBV20-1 to TRBJ1-1, with D hard to call. This CDR3 comprises 16 residues. V dropped 0 bases and J dropped 8 bases, with 22 bases sitting between them. CDR1 and CDR2 (germline): DFQATT, SNEGSKA (reference sequence). CDR3 sequence reads: CSARDEGGPDSYEAFF. The CDR3 DNA follows: TGCAGTGCTAGAGATGAAGGCGGCCCGGATTCGTACGAAGCTTTCTTT.

This clonotype was observed a handful of times. The V call is TRBV30, the J call TRBJ1-3, with D possibly matching TRBD1 (5 bases). CDR3 length: 13 residues. Germline CDR1 and CDR2: GTSNPN and SVGIG (reference sequence). With 8 bases removed from V and 0 bases from J, the gap between germline ends came to 11 bases. CDR3 region: CAGEGLSGNTIYF. The CDR3 nucleotides read TGTGCCGGAGAGGGGCTCTCTGGAAACACCATATATTTT.